The present TCR beta chain was sequenced within a study of CD8 T cells in ankylosing spondylitis. Study-level findings and limits: In the blood and synovial fluid of reactive arthritis, some motif variants had been previously reported. Ankylosing spondylitis blood appeared to be characterized by a TCR beta motif of 7 to 9 highly homologous variants. Disease-linked clones, CD8+, were relatively rare in peripheral blood. Clones linked to disease were reported to show significant enrichment in matched ankylosing spondylitis synovial fluid.

For TCR beta, libraries came from quantitative 5'-RACE with molecular barcodes. Using its own MiXCR run on the 5' RACE reads, TCRdb lists one record per CDR3 protein. The sample shows more than 300,000 distinct CDR3 sequences, 7.5% to 9% of them seen only once. Germline CDR1 SGHRS, CDR2 YFSETQ. The ends were cut back, 5 bases at V and 0 bases at J, with 10 bases in the middle. The CDR3 length is 14 residues. A note on this clonotype: Its antigen remains unknown.

The V call is TRBV5-1, the J call TRBJ2-3, with D perhaps TRBD1 (6 bases). This sequence originates from a male donor with ankylosing spondylitis. Input material: blood, either unsorted or a sorted T cell fraction (not recorded which). As DNA, the CDR3 is TGCGCCAGCAGGATGACAGGAAGCACAGATACGCAGTATTTT. This sequence encodes CASRMTGSTDTQYF.